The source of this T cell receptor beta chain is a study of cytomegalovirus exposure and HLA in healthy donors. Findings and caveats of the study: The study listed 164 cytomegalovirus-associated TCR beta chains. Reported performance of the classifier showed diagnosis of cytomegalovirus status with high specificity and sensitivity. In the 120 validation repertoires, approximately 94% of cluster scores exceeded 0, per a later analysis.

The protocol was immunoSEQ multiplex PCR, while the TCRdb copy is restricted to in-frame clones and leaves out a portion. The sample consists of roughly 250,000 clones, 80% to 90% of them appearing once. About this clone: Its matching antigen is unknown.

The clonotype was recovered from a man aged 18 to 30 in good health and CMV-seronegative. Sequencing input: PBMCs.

For the CDR3, the DNA is TGCGCCAGCAGCTTGGGACAGGGAAACAATCAGCCCCAGCATTTT. Translation: CASSLGQGNNQPQHF. The chain couples TRBV5-1 to TRBJ1-5, with TRBD1 identical over 7 bases. Per the germline V gene, CDR1 is SGHRS and CDR2 is YFSETQ. Losses at the gene ends were 0 bases for V and 3 bases for J; bases not matched to a gene: 3. CDR3 length equals 15 residues. Supplemented by reference TRBV5-1 and TRBJ1-5, the full variable domain reads KAGVTQTPRYLIKTRGQQVTLSCSPISGHRSVSWYQQTPGQGLQFLFEYFSETQRNKGNFPGRFSGRQFSNSRSEMNVSTLELGDSALYLCASSLGQGNNQPQHFGDGTRLSIL.